This is a list of T cell receptor beta chains from one sample in a study of blood T cell repertoires in COVID-19. Assay used: immunoSEQ multiplex PCR; TCRdb lists only in-frame clones, some missing. Counted here are about 150,000 clones, 85% to 90% occurring once; the ten biggest clones make up around 2.9%. The sequenced sample was peripheral blood. Receptors were obtained from a woman aged 55-70 years with active COVID-19. Both conserved end residues are trimmed from each CDR3.

V	J	CDR3
TRBV6-5	TRBJ2-1	ASMRDRGYNEQF
TRBV5-1	TRBJ2-1	ASKGGSSYNEQF
TRBV2	TRBJ2-1	ASSGRGRDEQF
TRBV7-2	TRBJ2-3	ASSSGTVNTDTQY
TRBV4-2	TRBJ2-7	ASSQDKASVSYEQY
TRBV18	TRBJ2-2	ASSPRSTSGSGRELF
TRBV7-8	TRBJ2-7	ASSIPTASSYEQY
TRBV7-2	TRBJ2-5	ASSAPPQAQTQY
TRBV10-3	TRBJ2-1	AISEMRQGKLRAQNEQF
TRBV28	TRBJ2-3	ASSHPPRLATDTQY
TRBV19	TRBJ2-7	ASSSRLAGSSEQY
TRBV5-1	TRBJ2-7	ASSLVNEQY
TRBV7-9	TRBJ2-1	ASSLAGADEQF
TRBV20-1	TRBJ2-6	SASPRTGANVLT